These 4 T cell receptor beta chains were all obtained from the same sample, sequenced in a study of cytomegalovirus exposure and HLA in healthy donors. A multiplex PCR was run with 60 Vbeta primers and 13 Jbeta primers. The method was immunoSEQ multiplex PCR; TCRdb's version includes in-frame clones alone and lacks a portion of them. The sample totals 75,000 to 85,000 clones. Specimen: PBMCs. The receptor source for this set is a man between 18 and 35 years old in good health and CMV-seropositive.

The chain carries TRBV19 and TRBJ2-3, with 9 bases identical to TRBD1. The CDR3 covers 16 residues. V lost 2 bases to trimming and J lost 2 bases; unmatched junction nucleotides: 5. Germline values: CDR1 LNHDA, CDR2 SQIVND (reference sequence). The CDR3 nucleotides read TGTGCCAGTAGTATACTCGGGACAGGGTCCACAGATACGCAGTATTTT. It encodes CASSILGTGSTDTQYF.

The chain combines TRBV28 with TRBJ1-2; TRBD1 aligns across 7 bases. This CDR3 region has 13 residues. Germline loops: CDR1 MDHEN, CDR2 SYDVKM. V was pared by 6 bases and J by 6 bases, with 7 bases of the junction left unmatched. This CDR3 is CASRLQGVDGYTF. CDR3 DNA: TGTGCCAGCAGGCTTCAGGGGGTGGATGGCTACACCTTC.

This chain uses TRBV19 with TRBJ2-5; tentatively, D is TRBD2 (7 bases). The CDR3 length is 13 residues. Germline CDR1 and CDR2: LNHDA and SQIVND (reference sequence). V dropped 5 bases and J dropped 5 bases, with 12 bases sitting between them. The CDR3 region has the DNA TGTGCCAGTAGTTCGGGGGGCCGGGAGACCCAGTACTTC. This codes for CASSSGGRETQYF.

The rearrangement uses TRBV9 and TRBJ1-2; the D gene is possibly TRBD1 (6 bases). Trimming took 5 bases from V and 4 from J, leaving 9 bases between them. CDR1 SGDLS and CDR2 YYNGEE come from the germline V gene. The CDR3 totals 12 residues. This CDR3 reads CASSSQGYGYTF. The CDR3 nucleotides read TGTGCCAGCAGTTCACAGGGCTATGGCTACACCTTC.